Listed below are T cell receptor beta chains from one sample, sequenced in a study of siplizumab effects on memory and regulatory T cells. Repertoires were generated with immunoSEQ multiplex PCR, while TCRdb's copy carries only in-frame clones and drops some. The sample contains 97,000 or so clones, roughly nine tenths of which appear only once. Sequencing was performed on CD4+ T cells sorted from blood. These receptors came from a human donor in good health. Each CDR3 is given with its conserved first and last residue. A D gene is named only where the DNA matches it firmly.

cdr3_nt,cdr3_aa,d_call,v_call,j_call
TGTTCCAGCTGCGAGGATCCTAGCGGGAGTTGGGACGAGCAGTACTTC,CSSCEDPSGSWDEQYF,TRBD2,TRBV2,TRBJ2-7
TGTGCCTGGGGACGGACCGGGGAGCTGTTTTTT,CAWGRTGELFF,.,TRBV30,TRBJ2-2
TGTGCCAGCAGCTTAAGGGGAAACACCGGGGAGCTGTTTTTT,CASSLRGNTGELFF,.,TRBV5-6,TRBJ2-2
TGTGCCAGCAGCCAAAAAACCTCCCGTAGCACAGATACGCAGTATTTT,CASSQKTSRSTDTQYF,.,TRBV5-4,TRBJ2-3
TGTGCCAGCAGCCGTCAAGAGACCCAGTACTTC,CASSRQETQYF,.,TRBV14,TRBJ2-5
TGTGCCAGCAGTTACCCCGGGGGCTATACTGAAGCTTTCTTT,CASSYPGGYTEAFF,.,TRBV6-6,TRBJ1-1
TGTGCCAGCAGTTACTCAATGAGGGTCACTAATGAAAAACTGTTTTTT,CASSYSMRVTNEKLFF,.,TRBV6-6,TRBJ1-4
TGTGCCAGCAGTCCTGGGCGGGGACTGGCCTACAATGAGCAGTTCTTC,CASSPGRGLAYNEQFF,.,TRBV28,TRBJ2-1
TGCGCCAGCAGCTTGGCCCGGCATAGCACAGATACGCAGTATTTT,CASSLARHSTDTQYF,.,TRBV5-1,TRBJ2-3
TGCAGTGCCCTAAGTTTTGCTAGCGGGAGCACAGATACGCAGTATTTT,CSALSFASGSTDTQYF,TRBD2,TRBV29-1,TRBJ2-3
TGTGCCAGCAGTTTAGTCCCCGGACGAACCGGGGAGCTGTTTTTT,CASSLVPGRTGELFF,.,TRBV27,TRBJ2-2
TGTGCCAGCAGCATGCCGACTAGCGGGAGTGGGTACAATGAGCAGTTCTTC,CASSMPTSGSGYNEQFF,TRBD2,TRBV5-4,TRBJ2-1
TGTGCCAGCACCTCGACCCCTTTGAGCGGGAGGGCCTTGGATGAGCAGTTCTTC,CASTSTPLSGRALDEQFF,TRBD2,TRBV27,TRBJ2-1
TGTGCCAGCAGTGGTACAGGGGCCCCGGCCTATGGCTACACCTTC,CASSGTGAPAYGYTF,TRBD1,TRBV2,TRBJ1-2
TGTGCCAGCAGCCTCCTCCGGTCAGAGCAGTTCTTC,CASSLLRSEQFF,.,TRBV4-2,TRBJ2-1